This T cell receptor beta chain emerged from a study of human T cells and chemical hapten exposure. Study-wide results and caveats: Expanded TCRs made up significantly more big CDR3 similarity clusters than controls did.

TCRdb ran MiXCR on the RACE reads and lists one entry per CDR3 protein. Here the sample spans fewer than 400,000 distinct CDR3 sequences, around 7% being singletons. The trim removed 1 base at V and 3 bases at J, leaving 0 bases unmatched. Germline CDR1 SNHLY, CDR2 FYNNEI. The CDR3 totals 14 residues. The time point denotes: patch test 1, 2 weeks after DPC sensitization. The treatment here: therapeutic diphenylcyclopropenone sensitization with weekly scalp DPC. Many counts were recorded for this clonotype. Its antigen is unidentified. The chain uses TRBV2 and TRBJ2-3; 8 nucleotides align to TRBD1. Source: whole blood, taken in connection with sensitization to the hapten diphenylcyclopropenone (DPC). This receptor was obtained from a woman younger than 30 with alopecia areata. Some clones in this sample may be carry-over from other donors' samples. CDR3 DNA sequence: TGTGCCAGCAGTGAAGGACAGGGGACAGATACGCAGTATTTT. This translates into CASSEGQGTDTQYF.